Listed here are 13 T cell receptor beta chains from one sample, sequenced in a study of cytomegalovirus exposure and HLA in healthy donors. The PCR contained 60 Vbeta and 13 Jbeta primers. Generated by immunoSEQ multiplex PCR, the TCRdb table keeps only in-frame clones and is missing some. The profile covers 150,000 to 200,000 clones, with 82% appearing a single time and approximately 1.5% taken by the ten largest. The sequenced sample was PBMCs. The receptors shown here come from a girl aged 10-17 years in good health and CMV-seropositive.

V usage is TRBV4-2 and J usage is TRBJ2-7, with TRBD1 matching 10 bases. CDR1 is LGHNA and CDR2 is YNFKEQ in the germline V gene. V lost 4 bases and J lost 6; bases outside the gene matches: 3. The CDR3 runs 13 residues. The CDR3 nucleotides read TGTGCCAGCAGCCGAGACAGGGGGCTCGAGCAGTACTTC. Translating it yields CASSRDRGLEQYF.

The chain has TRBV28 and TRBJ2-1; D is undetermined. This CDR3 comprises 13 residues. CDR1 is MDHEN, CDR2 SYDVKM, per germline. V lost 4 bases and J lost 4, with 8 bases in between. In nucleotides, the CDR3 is TGTGCCAGCAGTTGGGTCGGGTACAATGAGCAGTTCTTC. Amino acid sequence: CASSWVGYNEQFF.

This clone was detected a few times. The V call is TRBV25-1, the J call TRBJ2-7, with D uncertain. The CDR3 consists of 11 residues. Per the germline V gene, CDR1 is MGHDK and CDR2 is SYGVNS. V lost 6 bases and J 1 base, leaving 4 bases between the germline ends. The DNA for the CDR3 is TGTGCCAGCAGCACATCCTACGAGCAGTACTTC. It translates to CASSTSYEQYF.

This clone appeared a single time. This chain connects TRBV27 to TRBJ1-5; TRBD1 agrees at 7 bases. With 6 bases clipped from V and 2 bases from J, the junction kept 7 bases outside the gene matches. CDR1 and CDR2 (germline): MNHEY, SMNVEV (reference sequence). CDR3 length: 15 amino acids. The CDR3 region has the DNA TGTGCCAGCAGGAGACAGGGCCTCGGCAATCAGCCCCAGCATTTT. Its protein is CASRRQGLGNQPQHF.

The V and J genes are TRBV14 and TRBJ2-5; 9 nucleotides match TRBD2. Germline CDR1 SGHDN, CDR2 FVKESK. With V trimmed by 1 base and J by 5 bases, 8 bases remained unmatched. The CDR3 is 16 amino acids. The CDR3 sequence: CASSQARSGGFETQYF. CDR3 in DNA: TGTGCCAGCAGCCAAGCGCGTAGCGGGGGTTTTGAGACCCAGTACTTC.

For the CDR3, the DNA is TGCAGCGTTAGGGACAGGGAAAATCAGCCCCAGCATTTT. Amino acid sequence: CSVRDRENQPQHF. The J gene is TRBJ1-5, the V gene TRBV29-1; 9 positions agree with TRBD1. The CDR3 is made up of 13 amino acids. V gave up 5 bases and J gave up 4 bases; unmatched junction bases: 3. Germline loops: CDR1 SQVTM, CDR2 ANQGSEA.

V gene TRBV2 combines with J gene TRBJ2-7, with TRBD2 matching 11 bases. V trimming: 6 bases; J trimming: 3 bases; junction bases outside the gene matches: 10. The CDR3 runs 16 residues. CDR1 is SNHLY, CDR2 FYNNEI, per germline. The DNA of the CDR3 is TGTGCCAGCAGCGGCCTAGCGGGGGGATTCGGCTACGAGCAGTACTTC. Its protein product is CASSGLAGGFGYEQYF.

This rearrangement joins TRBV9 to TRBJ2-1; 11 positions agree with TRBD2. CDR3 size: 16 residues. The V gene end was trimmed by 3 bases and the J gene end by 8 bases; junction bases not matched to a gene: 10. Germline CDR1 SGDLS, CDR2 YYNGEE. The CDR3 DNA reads TGTGCCAGCAGCGCGAATAGCGGGAGGGCCGGCCATGAGCAGTTCTTC. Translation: CASSANSGRAGHEQFF.

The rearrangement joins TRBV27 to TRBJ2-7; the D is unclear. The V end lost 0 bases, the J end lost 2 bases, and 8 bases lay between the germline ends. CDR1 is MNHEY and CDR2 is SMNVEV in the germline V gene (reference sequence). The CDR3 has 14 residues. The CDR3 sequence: CASSLSSSAYEQYF. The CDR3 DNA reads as TGTGCCAGCAGTTTATCTAGCTCGGCCTACGAGCAGTACTTC.

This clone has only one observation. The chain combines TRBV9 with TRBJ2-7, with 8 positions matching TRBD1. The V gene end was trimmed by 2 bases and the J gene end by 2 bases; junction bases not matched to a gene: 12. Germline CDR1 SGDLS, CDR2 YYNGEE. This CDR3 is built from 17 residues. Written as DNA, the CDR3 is TGTGCCAGCAGCGTGGGGGACAGGAGCCCCAATGCCTACGAGCAGTACTTC. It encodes CASSVGDRSPNAYEQYF.

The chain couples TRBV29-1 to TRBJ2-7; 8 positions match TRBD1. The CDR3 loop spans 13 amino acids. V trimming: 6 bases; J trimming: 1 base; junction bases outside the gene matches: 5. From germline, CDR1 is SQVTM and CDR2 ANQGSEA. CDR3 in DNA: TGCAGCGTCCGGACAGGGCGGTCCTACGAGCAGTACTTC. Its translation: CSVRTGRSYEQYF.

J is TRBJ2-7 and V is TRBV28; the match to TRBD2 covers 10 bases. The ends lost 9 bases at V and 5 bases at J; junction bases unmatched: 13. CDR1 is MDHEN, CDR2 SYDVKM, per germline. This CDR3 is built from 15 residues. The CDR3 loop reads CASQTAGGPTHEQYF. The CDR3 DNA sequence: TGTGCCAGTCAGACAGCGGGAGGGCCTACCCACGAGCAGTACTTC.

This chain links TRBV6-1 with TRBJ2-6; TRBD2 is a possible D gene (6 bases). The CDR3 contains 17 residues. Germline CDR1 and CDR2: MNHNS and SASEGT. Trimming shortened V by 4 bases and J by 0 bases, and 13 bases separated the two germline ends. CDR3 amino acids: CASSGGGSSSGANVLTF. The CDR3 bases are TGTGCCAGCAGTGGGGGAGGTAGCAGCTCTGGGGCCAACGTCCTGACTTTC.